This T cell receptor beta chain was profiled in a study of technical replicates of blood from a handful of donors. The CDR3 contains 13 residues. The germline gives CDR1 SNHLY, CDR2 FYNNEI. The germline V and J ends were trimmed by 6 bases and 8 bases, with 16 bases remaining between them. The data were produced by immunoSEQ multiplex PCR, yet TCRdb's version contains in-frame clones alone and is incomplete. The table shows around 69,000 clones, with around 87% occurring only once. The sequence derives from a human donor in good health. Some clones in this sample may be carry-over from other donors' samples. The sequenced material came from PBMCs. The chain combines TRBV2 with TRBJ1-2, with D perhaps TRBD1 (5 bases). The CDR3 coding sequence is TGTGCCAGCAGAGAGACAGTCAGTGGGGGCTACACCTTC. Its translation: CASRETVSGGYTF.